This TCR beta chain was documented in a study of T cell changes during pregnancy in multiple sclerosis (dated by TCRdb to about 2019). In terms of the full investigation: The study examined how the T cell repertoire changed over the course of pregnancy in women with multiple sclerosis.

The library was obtained by the immunoSEQ multiplex PCR assay. TCRdb stores this immuneACCESS table with in-frame sequences only. Part of the clones is absent; in the studies checked, under half of the shortfall reflects unresolved V genes, and no reason is known for the rest. Recorded for this sample are 40,000 to 50,000 clones; 94% of them occurred a single time. The ten largest clonotypes hold roughly 0.33% of the sample. Note on this clone: It has no known antigen specificity. The CDR3 carries no conserved terminal phenylalanine or tryptophan, so it likely arises from a read error.

CDR1 and CDR2 (LNHDA, SQIVND) derive from the germline V gene (reference sequence). For this chain, trimming is 5 bases at the V end and 3 bases at the J end, and the number of junction bases without a gene match is 8. The CDR3 is 16 amino acids long, termini counted. Kept here is only the CDR3 DNA, which spans 48 bases and is read in frame from base 1. The starting material was CD4+ T cells from peripheral blood mononuclear cells, obtained in the third trimester of pregnancy. Recombination joined TRBV19 with TRBJ1-1, and 11 junction bases match TRBD1. The TCR comes from a female donor with multiple sclerosis, enrolled in a pregnancy study. The CDR3 protein is CASSLRTGGADTEAFL. The base sequence is TGTGCCAGTAGTCTGCGGACAGGGGGCGCGGACACTGAAGCTTTCCTT.